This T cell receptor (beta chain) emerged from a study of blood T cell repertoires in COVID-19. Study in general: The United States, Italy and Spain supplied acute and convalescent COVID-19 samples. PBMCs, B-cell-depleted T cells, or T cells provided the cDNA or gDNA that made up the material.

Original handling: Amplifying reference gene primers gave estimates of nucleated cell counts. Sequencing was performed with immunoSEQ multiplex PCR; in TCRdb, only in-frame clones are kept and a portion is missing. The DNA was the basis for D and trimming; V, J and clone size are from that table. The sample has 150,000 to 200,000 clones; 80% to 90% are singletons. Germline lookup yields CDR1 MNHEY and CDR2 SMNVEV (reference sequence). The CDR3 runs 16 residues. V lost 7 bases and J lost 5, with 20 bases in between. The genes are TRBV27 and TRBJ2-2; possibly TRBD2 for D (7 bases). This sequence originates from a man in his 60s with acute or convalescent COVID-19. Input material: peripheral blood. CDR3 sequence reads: CASTLGGGTTTGELFF. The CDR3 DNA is TGTGCCAGCACTCTAGGGGGGGGAACTACTACCGGGGAGCTGTTTTTT.